This TCR beta chain was obtained from a study of tumor-infiltrating lymphocytes in primary liver carcinoma. A constant-region primer primed TCR beta cDNA synthesis from roughly 500 ng of total RNA. TCR beta libraries came from three nested multiplex PCR rounds using slightly modified ARM-PCR. Primers for the first two PCR rounds were TRBV1-TRBV30 forward primers and a C-beta reverse primer (approximately 10 cycles per round). TCRdb ran MiXCR on the multiplex PCR reads and lists one entry per CDR3 protein. The data show around 40,000 distinct CDR3 sequences, 73% seen once. The CDR3 has 15 amino acids. Germline CDR1 reads SGHNT; CDR2 reads YYREEE (reference sequence). From roughly 21-30 mg of unsorted bulk tissue, DNA and RNA were co-extracted together. Surgical resection served as treatment for the primary liver carcinoma of these patients. There were five separate regions sampled from each tumor. This clonotype was seen once. At one end the junction does not follow the germline gene, possibly because of a read error.

The specimen sequenced was liver tumor tissue from sampling region 2. As to subset: tumor region T2, inferior pole. This sequence joins TRBV5-4 and TRBJ1-1; D is ambiguous. The clonotype was recovered from a middle-aged man with primary liver carcinoma and hepatitis B virus infection. Here the CDR3 DNA reads TGTGCCAACAGCGAGGGCATTGCGTTGAGCACTGAAGCTTTCTTT. This encodes CANSEGIALSTEAFF.